This T cell receptor (beta chain) was identified during a study of shared clonotypes between healthy human individuals. Study findings and constraints: Generally, naive subsets (rather than memory subsets) showed larger estimated richness.

This table comes from immunoSEQ multiplex PCR, and its TCRdb copy is limited to in-frame clones, with some not included. The sample carries around 1,900,000 clones, approximately 92% recorded once. Germline lookup yields CDR1 MDHEN and CDR2 SYDVKM. V trimming: 6 bases; J trimming: 2 bases; junction bases outside the gene matches: 1. The CDR3 totals 14 residues. Cells designated naive CD8 were CD45RO-negative and were positively selected for CCR7, with terminally differentiated effector memory CD45RA+ cells excluded. Concerning this clone: Its specificity is unknown.

This chain links TRBV28 with TRBJ2-6, with 7 bases lining up with TRBD1. The clonotype originates from a young man in good health. Some clones in this sample may be carry-over from other donors' samples. Sequenced sample: naive CD8+ T cells from PBMCs. The CDR3 DNA is TGTGCCAGCAGCGACAGGGCTGGGGCCAACGTCCTGACTTTC. It specifies CASSDRAGANVLTF.